The present entry profiles one T cell receptor beta chain with its context. The data originate from a study of cytomegalovirus exposure and HLA in healthy donors. Amplification used 60 Vbeta primers and 13 Jbeta primers. The table came from immunoSEQ multiplex PCR; TCRdb's copy has only in-frame clones and leaves some out. The sample holds some 160,000 clones; around 77% are singletons and the top ten take 1.6%. V was cut by 0 bases and J by 0 bases, with 17 bases left in between. The CDR3 loop spans 19 amino acids. The germline V gene has CDR1 MGHRA and CDR2 YSYEKL. The J gene is TRBJ1-4, the V gene TRBV4-1, with unresolved D. This TCR derives from a woman aged 30 to 39 in good health and CMV-seronegative. Material for sequencing was PBMCs. This chain's CDR3 is CASSQDARSSVATNEKLFF. In DNA, the CDR3 is TGCGCCAGCAGCCAAGATGCGAGGAGTAGCGTTGCAACTAATGAAAAACTGTTTTTT.